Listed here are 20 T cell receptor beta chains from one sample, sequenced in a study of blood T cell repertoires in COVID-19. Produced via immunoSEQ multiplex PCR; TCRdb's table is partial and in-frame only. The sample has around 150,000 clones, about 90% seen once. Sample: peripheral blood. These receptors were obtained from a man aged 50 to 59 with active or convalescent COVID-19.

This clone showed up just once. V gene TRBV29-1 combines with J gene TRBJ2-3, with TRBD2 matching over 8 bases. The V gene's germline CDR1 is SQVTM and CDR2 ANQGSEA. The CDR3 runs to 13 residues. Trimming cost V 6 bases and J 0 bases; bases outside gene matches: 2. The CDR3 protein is CSVASGSTDTQYF. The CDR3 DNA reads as TGCAGCGTAGCTAGCGGGAGCACAGATACGCAGTATTTT.

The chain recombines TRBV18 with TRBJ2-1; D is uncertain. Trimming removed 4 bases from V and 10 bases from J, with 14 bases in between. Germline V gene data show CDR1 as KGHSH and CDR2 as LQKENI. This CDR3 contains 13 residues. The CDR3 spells CASSLTRVREQFF. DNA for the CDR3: TGTGCCAGCTCACTGACCAGAGTCAGGGAGCAGTTCTTC.

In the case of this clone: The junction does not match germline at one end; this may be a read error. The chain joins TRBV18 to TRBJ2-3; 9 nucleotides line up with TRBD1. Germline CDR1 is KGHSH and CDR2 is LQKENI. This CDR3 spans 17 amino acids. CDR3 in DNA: TGTGCCAGCTCGCCACCGGTTGACAGGGGGGTGACAGATACGCAGTATTTT. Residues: CASSPPVDRGVTDTQYF.

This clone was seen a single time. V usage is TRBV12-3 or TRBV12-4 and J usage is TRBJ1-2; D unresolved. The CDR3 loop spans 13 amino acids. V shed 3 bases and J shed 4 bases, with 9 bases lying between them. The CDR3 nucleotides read TGTGCCAGCAGTTTCTCTGGCATCTATGGCTACACCTTC. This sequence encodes CASSFSGIYGYTF.

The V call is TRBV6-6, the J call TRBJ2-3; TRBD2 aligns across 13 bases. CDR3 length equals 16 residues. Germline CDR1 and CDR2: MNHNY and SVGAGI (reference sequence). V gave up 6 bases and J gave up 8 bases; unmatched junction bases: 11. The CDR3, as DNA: TGTGCCAGCAGCCAAGGACTAGCGGGAGCAGGGAGTACGCAGTATTTT. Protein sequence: CASSQGLAGAGSTQYF.

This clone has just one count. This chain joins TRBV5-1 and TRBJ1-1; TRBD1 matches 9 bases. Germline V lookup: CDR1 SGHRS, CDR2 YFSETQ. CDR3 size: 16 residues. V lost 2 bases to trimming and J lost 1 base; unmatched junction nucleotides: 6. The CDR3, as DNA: TGCGCCAGCAGCTTAGGGACAGGGCCTTCGAACACTGAAGCTTTCTTT. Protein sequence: CASSLGTGPSNTEAFF.

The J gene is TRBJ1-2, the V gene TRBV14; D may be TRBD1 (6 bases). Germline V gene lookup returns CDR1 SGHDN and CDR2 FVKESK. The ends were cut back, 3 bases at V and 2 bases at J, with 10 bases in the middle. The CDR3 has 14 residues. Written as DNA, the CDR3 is TGTGCCAGCAGCCAGCGGGGGGCCAACTATGGCTACACCTTC. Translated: CASSQRGANYGYTF.

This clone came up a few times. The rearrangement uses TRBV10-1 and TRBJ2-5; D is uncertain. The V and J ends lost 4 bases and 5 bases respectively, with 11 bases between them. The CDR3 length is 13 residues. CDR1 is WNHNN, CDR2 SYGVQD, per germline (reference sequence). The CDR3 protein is CASSATRWETQYF. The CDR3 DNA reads TGCGCCAGCAGTGCTACCCGGTGGGAGACCCAGTACTTC.

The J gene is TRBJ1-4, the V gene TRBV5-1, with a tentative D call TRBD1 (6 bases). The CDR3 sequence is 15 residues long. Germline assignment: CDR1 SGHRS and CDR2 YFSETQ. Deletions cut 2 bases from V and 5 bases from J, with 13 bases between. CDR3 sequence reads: CASSFGMGANEKLFF. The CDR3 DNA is TGCGCCAGCAGCTTTGGTATGGGGGCAAATGAAAAACTGTTTTTT.

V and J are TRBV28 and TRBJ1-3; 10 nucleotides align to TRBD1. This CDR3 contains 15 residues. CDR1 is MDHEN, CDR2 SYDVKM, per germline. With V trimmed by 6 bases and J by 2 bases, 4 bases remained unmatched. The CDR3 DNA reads TGTGCCAGCAGGTCCGGGACAGGGGCTGGAAACACCATATATTTT. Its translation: CASRSGTGAGNTIYF. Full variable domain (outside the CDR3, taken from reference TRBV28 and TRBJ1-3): DVKVTQSSRYLVKRTGEKVFLECVQDMDHENMFWYRQDPGLGLRLIYFSYDVKMKEKGDIPEGYSVSREKKERFSLILESASTNQTSMYLCASRSGTGAGNTIYFGEGSWLTVV.

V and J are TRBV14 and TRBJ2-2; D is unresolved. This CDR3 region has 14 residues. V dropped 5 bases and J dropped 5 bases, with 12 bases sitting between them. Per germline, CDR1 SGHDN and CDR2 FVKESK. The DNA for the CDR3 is TGTGCCAGCAGCTCATACGTCGCGACCGGGGAGCTGTTTTTT. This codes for CASSSYVATGELFF. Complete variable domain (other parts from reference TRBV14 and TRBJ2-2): EAGVTQFPSHSVIEKGQTVTLRCDPISGHDNLYWYRRVMGKEIKFLLHFVKESKQDESGMPNNRFLAERTGGTYSTLKVQPAELEDSGVYFCASSSYVATGELFFGEGSRLTVL.

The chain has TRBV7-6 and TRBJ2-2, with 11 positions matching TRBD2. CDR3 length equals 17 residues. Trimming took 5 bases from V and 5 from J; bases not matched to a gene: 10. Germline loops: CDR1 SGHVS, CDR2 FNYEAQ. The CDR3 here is CASSPTSGRFVTGELFF. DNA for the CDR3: TGTGCCAGCAGCCCTACTAGCGGGAGATTTGTGACCGGGGAGCTGTTTTTT.

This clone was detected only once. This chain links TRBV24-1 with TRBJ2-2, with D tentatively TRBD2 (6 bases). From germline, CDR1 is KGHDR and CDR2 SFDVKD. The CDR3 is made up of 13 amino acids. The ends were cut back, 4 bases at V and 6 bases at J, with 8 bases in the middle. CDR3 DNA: TGTGCCACCAGTGACCGACTAGCCGGGGAGCTGTTTTTT. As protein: CATSDRLAGELFF.

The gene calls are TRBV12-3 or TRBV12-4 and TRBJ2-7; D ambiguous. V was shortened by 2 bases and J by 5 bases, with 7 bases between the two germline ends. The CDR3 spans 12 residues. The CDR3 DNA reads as TGTGCCAGCAGTTTACCCCGGGACGAGCAGTACTTC. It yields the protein CASSLPRDEQYF.

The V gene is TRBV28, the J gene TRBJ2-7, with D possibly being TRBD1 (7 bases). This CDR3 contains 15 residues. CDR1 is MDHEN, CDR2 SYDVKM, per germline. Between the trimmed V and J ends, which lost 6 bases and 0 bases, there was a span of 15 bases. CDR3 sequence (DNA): TGTGCCAGCAGCCCAGGGGGACTTAGCTCCTACGAGCAGTACTTC. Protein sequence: CASSPGGLSSYEQYF.

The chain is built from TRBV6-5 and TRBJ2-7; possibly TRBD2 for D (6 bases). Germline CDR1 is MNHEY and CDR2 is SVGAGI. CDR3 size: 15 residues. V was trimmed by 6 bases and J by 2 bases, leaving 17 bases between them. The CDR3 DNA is TGTGCCAGCAGCCCCCTGCGGGACTGGACCTACGAGCAGTACTTC. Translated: CASSPLRDWTYEQYF.

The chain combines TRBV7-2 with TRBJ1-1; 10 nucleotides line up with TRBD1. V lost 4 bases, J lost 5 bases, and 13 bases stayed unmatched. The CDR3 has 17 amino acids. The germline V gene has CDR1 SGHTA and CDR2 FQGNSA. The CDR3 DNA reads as TGTGCCAGCAGCTCAGGGCTAGGACAGGGGGTCGTAACTGAAGCTTTCTTT. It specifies CASSSGLGQGVVTEAFF.

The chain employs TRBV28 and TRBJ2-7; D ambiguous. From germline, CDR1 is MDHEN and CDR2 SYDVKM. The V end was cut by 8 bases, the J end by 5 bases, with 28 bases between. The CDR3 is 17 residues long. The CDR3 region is CASPFGVPRLHTHEQYF. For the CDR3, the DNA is TGTGCCAGCCCCTTTGGAGTCCCTCGGCTACATACCCACGAGCAGTACTTC.

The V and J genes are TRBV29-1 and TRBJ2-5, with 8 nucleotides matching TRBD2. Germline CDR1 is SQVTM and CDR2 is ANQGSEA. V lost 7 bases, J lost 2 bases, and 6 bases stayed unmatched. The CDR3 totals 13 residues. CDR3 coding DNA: TGCAGCGCAAGCGGGAGATTGCAAGAGACCCAGTACTTC. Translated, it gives CSASGRLQETQYF.

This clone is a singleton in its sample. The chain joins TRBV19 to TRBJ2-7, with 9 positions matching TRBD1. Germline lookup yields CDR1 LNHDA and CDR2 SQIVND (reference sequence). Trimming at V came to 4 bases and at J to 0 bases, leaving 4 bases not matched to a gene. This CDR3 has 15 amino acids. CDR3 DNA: TGTGCCAGTAGTACCGACAGGGGGATCTCCTACGAGCAGTACTTC. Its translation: CASSTDRGISYEQYF.